One and the same sample provided the 32 T cell receptor beta chains below, sequenced in a study of Ad26.COV2.S vaccination and SARS-CoV-2 variants. The table came from immunoSEQ multiplex PCR; TCRdb's copy has only in-frame clones and leaves some out. Of roughly 500,000 clones listed, roughly 89% are singletons. Treatment: 15 to 20 received Ad26.COV2.S at low or high dose, single or two shots; about five received placebo; per-sample allocation not given. Sampling took place 63 days after the first vaccine or placebo injection. This material consisted of peripheral blood, taken in a trial of Ad26.COV2.S vaccine versus placebo. These TCRs come from a person between 18 and 59 years old who received the Ad26.COV2.S COVID-19 vaccine or a placebo.

The chain joins TRBV5-1 to TRBJ1-2, with a possible D match to TRBD1 (6 bases). Germline CDR1 SGHRS, CDR2 YFSETQ. The CDR3 spans 16 residues. Deletions cut 0 bases from V and 8 bases from J, with 20 bases between. The DNA for the CDR3 is TGCGCCAGCAGCTTGGGGGTTGCAGGGGCCACCGGGGGCTACACCTTC. Encoded protein: CASSLGVAGATGGYTF. Together with reference TRBV5-1 and TRBJ1-2, the CDR3 gives the full variable domain: KAGVTQTPRYLIKTRGQQVTLSCSPISGHRSVSWYQQTPGQGLQFLFEYFSETQRNKGNFPGRFSGRQFSNSRSEMNVSTLELGDSALYLCASSLGVAGATGGYTFGSGTRLTVV.

The chain links TRBV29-1 to TRBJ2-6, with TRBD1 matching 10 bases. The CDR3 is made up of 16 amino acids. Germline V lookup: CDR1 SQVTM, CDR2 ANQGSEA. V lost 7 bases, J lost 2 bases, and 8 bases stayed unmatched. The CDR3 loop is CSARDRGAPGANVLTF. The CDR3 bases are TGCAGCGCAAGGGACAGGGGCGCCCCTGGGGCCAACGTCCTGACTTTC. Drawing the rest from reference TRBV29-1 and TRBJ2-6, the complete variable domain is SAVISQKPSRDICQRGTSLTIQCQVDSQVTMMFWYRQQPGQSLTLIATANQGSEATYESGFVIDKFPISRPNLTFSTLTVSNMSPEDSSIYLCSARDRGAPGANVLTFGAGSRLTVL.

The genes are TRBV23-1 and TRBJ2-1, with TRBD2 identical over 14 bases. TRBV23-1 is an ORF for which the function is uncertain. Trimming at V came to 1 base and at J to 1 base, leaving 3 bases not matched to a gene. This CDR3 is built from 18 residues. CDR3 nucleotide sequence: TGCGCCAGCAGTCAATGGACTAGCGGGGGGAGTTCCTACAATGAGCAGTTCTTC. As protein: CASSQWTSGGSSYNEQFF.

The chain uses TRBV4-3 and TRBJ2-1; D is uncertain. The CDR3 has 13 residues. Germline V CDR1 and CDR2: LGHNA, YSLEER. V shed 5 bases and J shed 9 bases, with 14 bases lying between them. The DNA for the CDR3 is TGCGCCAGCAGCGCCCAAATAGGCTTTGAGCAGTTCTTC. The encoded protein is CASSAQIGFEQFF.

The chain couples TRBV9 to TRBJ2-1; TRBD2 matches 14 bases. Germline CDR1 is SGDLS and CDR2 is YYNGEE. Unmatched junction bases numbered 6, after V lost 4 bases and J lost 6 bases. This CDR3 comprises 16 residues. The CDR3 DNA is TGTGCCAGCAGCAAACCCGGACTAGCGGGGGGCAATGAGCAGTTCTTC. Residues: CASSKPGLAGGNEQFF.

CDR3 sequence (DNA): TGTGCCAGTAGTGCTTGGGGCACTGAAGCTTTCTTT. It translates to CASSAWGTEAFF. This chain connects TRBV19 to TRBJ1-1; D ambiguous. V was pared by 5 bases and J by 4 bases, with 8 bases between. The CDR3 sequence is 12 residues long. CDR1 and CDR2 from the germline V gene are LNHDA and SQIVND (reference sequence).

V gene TRBV29-1 combines with J gene TRBJ1-2; D uncertain. Trimming removed 4 bases at V and 8 bases at J, with 17 bases between. Germline V gene lookup returns CDR1 SQVTM and CDR2 ANQGSEA. The CDR3 has 13 residues. The CDR3: CSVGTQEGLGYTF. The CDR3 nucleotides are TGCAGCGTTGGGACGCAGGAAGGGTTAGGCTACACCTTC.

The V and J genes are TRBV4-3 and TRBJ2-7, with D unclear. The CDR3 loop spans 13 amino acids. CDR1 LGHNA and CDR2 YSLEER come from the germline V gene. V lost 0 bases, J lost 6 bases, and 9 bases lay in between. DNA of the CDR3: TGCGCCAGCAGCCAAGATAGGTACCTCGAGCAGTACTTC. Amino acids: CASSQDRYLEQYF.

The rearrangement links TRBV2 to TRBJ1-1; the match to TRBD1 covers 8 bases. Germline-derived CDR1 and CDR2 are SNHLY and FYNNEI. The CDR3 extends over 15 amino acids. Unmatched junction bases numbered 13, after V lost 8 bases and J lost 5 bases. As DNA, the CDR3 is TGTGCCAGCCTTCGGACAGGGTTCGGTAAGACTGAAGCTTTCTTT. Residues: CASLRTGFGKTEAFF.

V and J are TRBV28 and TRBJ2-3; D unclear. Germline CDR1 and CDR2: MDHEN and SYDVKM. V was clipped by 6 bases and J by 0 bases, with 13 bases between them. The CDR3 runs 15 residues. The CDR3: CASRSTLASTDTQYF. CDR3 nucleotides: TGTGCCAGCAGATCCACCCTTGCTAGCACAGATACGCAGTATTTT.

This clone was counted ten times or more. The J gene is TRBJ1-2, the V gene TRBV5-1, with D uncertain. The CDR3 covers 13 residues. V lost 2 bases and J 4 bases, leaving 9 bases between the germline ends. Germline CDR1 and CDR2: SGHRS and YFSETQ. Here the CDR3 DNA reads TGCGCCAGCAGCTTCGAGCCCTCCTATGGCTACACCTTC. Translated: CASSFEPSYGYTF.

The V gene is TRBV7-3, the J gene TRBJ2-3, with 7 positions matching TRBD2. V trimming: 5 bases; J trimming: 1 base; junction bases outside the gene matches: 6. The germline V gene has CDR1 SGHTA and CDR2 FQGTGA. There are 15 residues in the CDR3. The CDR3 nucleotides read TGTGCCAGCAGCGCCAAGCGGGATGGCACAGATACGCAGTATTTT. Amino acids: CASSAKRDGTDTQYF.

This sequence joins TRBV6-6 and TRBJ1-6, with a possible D match to TRBD1 (6 bases). Looked up from germline, CDR1 is MNHNY and CDR2 is SVGAGI (reference sequence). There are 13 residues in the CDR3. Trimming pared 2 bases from V and 17 bases from J, leaving 16 bases between. For the CDR3, the DNA is TGTGCCAGCAGTTACAGTCGGGGGGCCATCTTCCACTTT. It encodes CASSYSRGAIFHF.

Concerning this clone: Other DNA sequences in this sample translate to the same CDR3. The gene calls are TRBV18 and TRBJ2-3; no definite D call. Germline V gene data show CDR1 as KGHSH and CDR2 as LQKENI. V was shortened by 3 bases and J by 6 bases, with 4 bases between the two germline ends. The length of the CDR3 is 11 residues. In DNA form, the CDR3 reads TGTGCCAGCTCACCGTCGGATACGCAGTATTTT. This encodes CASSPSDTQYF. Full variable domain (missing parts from reference TRBV18 and TRBJ2-3): NAGVMQNPRHLVRRRGQEARLRCSPMKGHSHVYWYRQLPEEGLKFMVYLQKENIIDESGMPKERFSAEFPKEGPSILRIQQVVRGDSAAYFCASSPSDTQYFGPGTRLTVL.

J is TRBJ2-2 and V is TRBV24-1, with D maybe TRBD1 (6 bases). V lost 6 bases to trimming and J lost 4 bases, with 11 bases between them. Germline V gene sequence: CDR1 KGHDR, CDR2 SFDVKD. The length of the CDR3 is 14 residues. CDR3 nucleotide sequence: TGTGCCACCAGTAATGGACAGCGCACCGGGGAGCTGTTTTTT. Protein sequence: CATSNGQRTGELFF.

V is TRBV5-1 and J is TRBJ2-3; D is tentatively TRBD1 or TRBD2 (6 bases each). V was trimmed by 7 bases and J by 0 bases, leaving 12 bases between them. The CDR3 contains 14 residues. Germline CDR1 is SGHRS and CDR2 is YFSETQ. In DNA form, the CDR3 reads TGCGCCAGCGCTAGAGGGGGGAGCACAGATACGCAGTATTTT. It codes for CASARGGSTDTQYF. The full variable domain, completed using reference TRBV5-1 and TRBJ2-3, is KAGVTQTPRYLIKTRGQQVTLSCSPISGHRSVSWYQQTPGQGLQFLFEYFSETQRNKGNFPGRFSGRQFSNSRSEMNVSTLELGDSALYLCASARGGSTDTQYFGPGTRLTVL.

This rearrangement joins TRBV4-3 to TRBJ2-2, with 7 bases aligning to TRBD2. Looked up from germline, CDR1 is LGHNA and CDR2 is YSLEER. Unmatched junction bases numbered 7, after V lost 4 bases and J lost 5 bases. The CDR3 sequence is 15 residues long. CDR3 nucleotide sequence: TGCGCCAGCAGCCCAAAACTAGCGACTACCGGGGAGCTGTTTTTT. Protein sequence: CASSPKLATTGELFF.

This clone was seen more than once but under ten times. The chain links TRBV19 to TRBJ1-2; a possible D gene is TRBD1 (5 bases). The V and J ends lost 2 bases and 4 bases respectively, with 20 bases between them. The CDR3 length is 17 residues. Germline-derived CDR1 and CDR2 are LNHDA and SQIVND (reference sequence). The CDR3 is CASSISGTESLLYGYTF. The CDR3 nucleotides are TGTGCCAGTAGTATAAGCGGGACGGAATCATTACTCTATGGCTACACCTTC.

The rearrangement uses TRBV2 and TRBJ2-1; 7 bases line up with TRBD2. Germline assignment: CDR1 SNHLY and CDR2 FYNNEI. The CDR3 has 16 residues. V was clipped by 4 bases and J by 7 bases; unmatched bases: 13. This CDR3 is CASSGEGGALGNEQFF. CDR3 in DNA: TGTGCCAGCAGTGGGGAGGGAGGGGCCCTGGGGAATGAGCAGTTCTTC. The full variable domain, completed using reference TRBV2 and TRBJ2-1, is EPEVTQTPSHQVTQMGQEVILRCVPISNHLYFYWYRQILGQKVEFLVSFYNNEISEKSEIFDDQFSVERPDGSNFTLKIRSTKLEDSAMYFCASSGEGGALGNEQFFGPGTRLTVL.

The chain combines TRBV10-3 with TRBJ2-7, with 9 bases matching TRBD2. CDR3 length: 14 residues. J gave up 4 bases and V 1 base, and 2 bases lay outside the gene matches. The V gene's germline CDR1 is ENHRY and CDR2 SYGVKD. CDR3 sequence reads: CAISELAGAYEQYV. The CDR3 DNA reads as TGTGCCATCAGTGAGTTAGCGGGAGCGTACGAGCAGTACGTC.

This sequence joins TRBV28 and TRBJ2-7; no clear D. V was trimmed by 5 bases and J by 0 bases, leaving 11 bases between them. CDR3 length: 14 amino acids. Germline V gene data show CDR1 as MDHEN and CDR2 as SYDVKM. The CDR3 DNA is TGTGCCAGCAGTCCCCTCAGCAGCTCCTACGAGCAGTACTTC. This encodes CASSPLSSSYEQYF.

The V call is TRBV13, the J call TRBJ2-5, with a possible D match to TRBD1 (6 bases). The CDR3 is 15 residues long. Germline V gene lookup returns CDR1 PRHDT and CDR2 FYEKMQ (reference sequence). V was shortened by 5 bases and J by 3 bases, with 16 bases between the two germline ends. Here the CDR3 DNA reads TGTGCCAGCAGCGCATGGGGCTGGACAGAAGAGACCCAGTACTTC. It is translated as CASSAWGWTEETQYF.

V and J are TRBV5-4 and TRBJ2-7; TRBD2 agrees at 9 bases. Germline V lookup: CDR1 SGHNT, CDR2 YYREEE (reference sequence). The CDR3 consists of 16 residues. The V gene end was trimmed by 0 bases and the J gene end by 3 bases; junction bases not matched to a gene: 7. The CDR3 DNA reads TGTGCCAGCAGCTTGGGTGGTAGCGGGGGTAACTACGAGCAGTACTTC. It translates to CASSLGGSGGNYEQYF.

The CDR3 region is CASSHLGTEAFF. In DNA, the CDR3 is TGTGCCAGCAGCCACTTGGGGACTGAAGCTTTCTTT. The chain employs TRBV6-2 or TRBV6-3 and TRBJ1-1, with no clear D. Germline lookup yields CDR1 MNHEY and CDR2 SVGEGT. The CDR3 runs to 12 residues. Trimming pared 6 bases from V and 5 bases from J, leaving 10 bases between.

V gene TRBV4-2 combines with J gene TRBJ2-2, with TRBD2 as a possible D gene (6 bases). Germline V CDR1 and CDR2: LGHNA, YNFKEQ. V dropped 1 base and J dropped 7 bases, with 16 bases sitting between them. The CDR3 is 16 amino acids. In nucleotides, the CDR3 is TGTGCCAGCAGCCAAGTGGGCGTGCGGGGATACGGGGAGCTGTTTTTT. Its protein is CASSQVGVRGYGELFF.

The chain joins TRBV27 to TRBJ2-1; weak D call: TRBD2 (5 bases). Between the trimmed V and J ends, which lost 5 bases and 0 bases, there was a span of 11 bases. CDR1 MNHEY and CDR2 SMNVEV come from the germline V gene (reference sequence). There are 15 residues in the CDR3. DNA for the CDR3: TGTGCCAGCAGTAAAATAGCGAGCTCCTACAATGAGCAGTTCTTC. Its translation is CASSKIASSYNEQFF.

In this sample, this clone turned up a few times. The rearrangement uses TRBV4-2 and TRBJ1-2, with 10 positions matching TRBD1. This CDR3 is built from 15 residues. V lost 4 bases and J lost 8; bases outside the gene matches: 10. The germline V gene encodes CDR1 LGHNA and CDR2 YNFKEQ. The CDR3 DNA follows: TGTGCCAGCAGCCGTATGGGACAGGGGCAGCACGGCTACACCTTC. Translated: CASSRMGQGQHGYTF.

The V call is TRBV11-3, the J call TRBJ1-6, with TRBD1 matching 12 bases. The CDR3 spans 17 residues. Per the germline V gene, CDR1 is SGHNT and CDR2 is YENEEA. Losses at the gene ends were 6 bases for V and 14 bases for J; bases not matched to a gene: 17. The CDR3 protein is CASSGDRGPSKVLALHF. CDR3 in DNA: TGTGCCAGCAGTGGGGACAGGGGGCCTAGTAAAGTGCTAGCCCTCCACTTT.

The chain employs TRBV7-9 and TRBJ2-2; D tentatively reads TRBD1 or TRBD2 (6 bases each). CDR3 length: 15 residues. The germline V gene encodes CDR1 SEHNR and CDR2 FQNEAQ (reference sequence). The V and J ends lost 7 bases and 4 bases respectively, with 16 bases between them. The CDR3 bases are TGTGCCAGCAATAGGGGGGAGGTACCCACCGGGGAGCTGTTTTTT. It codes for CASNRGEVPTGELFF.

The chain couples TRBV29-1 to TRBJ2-1, with a weak D call TRBD1 (5 bases). Trimming removed 5 bases at V and 6 bases at J, with 11 bases between. The CDR3 loop spans 12 amino acids. CDR1 is SQVTM and CDR2 is ANQGSEA in the germline V gene. The CDR3: CSVLTDANEQFF. The CDR3 nucleotides read TGCAGCGTTCTGACAGACGCCAATGAGCAGTTCTTC.

The chain has TRBV18 and TRBJ1-2; TRBD1 might be the D (6 bases). V was clipped by 2 bases and J by 8 bases, with 15 bases between them. The CDR3 contains 14 residues. Germline-derived CDR1 and CDR2 are KGHSH and LQKENI. As DNA, the CDR3 is TGTGCCAGCTCACCAGGCGACAGGTCGCGCGGCTACACCTTC. Translated: CASSPGDRSRGYTF. Using reference TRBV18 and TRBJ1-2 for the parts outside the CDR3, the full variable domain is NAGVMQNPRHLVRRRGQEARLRCSPMKGHSHVYWYRQLPEEGLKFMVYLQKENIIDESGMPKERFSAEFPKEGPSILRIQQVVRGDSAAYFCASSPGDRSRGYTFGSGTRLTVV.

This clone is a singleton in its sample. In the same sample, other DNA sequences code for this CDR3. The chain uses TRBV5-1 and TRBJ2-5; D gene ambiguous. The CDR3 is 12 amino acids. CDR1 is SGHRS, CDR2 YFSETQ, per germline. The V gene lost 1 base and the J gene lost 2 bases, with 3 bases spanning the gap. The CDR3 nucleotides are TGCGCCAGCAGCTTGAATCAAGAGACCCAGTACTTC. Translated, it gives CASSLNQETQYF.